This entry is about one TCR beta chain. Its antigen is not known. These data belong to a study of OX40 agonist ivuxolimab in advanced cancers. Study in general: The patients received agonistic anti-OX40 (CD134) antibody ivuxolimab. Eligibility admitted prior anti-PD-1, anti-PD-L1 or anti-CTLA-4 therapy; about 39% had some.

Study observations and caveats: Specificity for antigen went undetermined in the expanded peripheral T cells. Nonresponders, in some cases, also had low normalized T-cell clonal expansion.

The CDR3 has 15 amino acids. Germline CDR1 SGHRS, CDR2 YFSETQ. Trimming removed 4 bases from V and 4 bases from J, with 17 bases in between. The assay was immunoSEQ multiplex PCR, and TCRdb's table has in-frame clones only and misses some. The data show around 22,000 clones, about 85% seen once. This TCR derives from an adult with an advanced solid tumor such as melanoma, head and neck, liver or kidney cancer. The sequencing used CD4+ or CD8+ T cells sorted from blood, collected in a trial of the OX40 agonist ivuxolimab. This rearrangement joins TRBV5-1 to TRBJ1-1, with TRBD1 as a possible D gene (5 bases). DNA for the CDR3: TGCGCCAGCAGCCAAACCCCTACGGGGGGCACTGAAGCTTTCTTT. Protein sequence: CASSQTPTGGTEAFF.